The 23 T cell receptor beta chains in this list originate from one sample, sequenced in a study of breast tumors, draining lymph nodes, adjacent tissues. MiXCR, applied by TCRdb to the multiplex PCR reads, yields one record per CDR3 protein. The table has 130,000 or so distinct CDR3 sequences, around 20% seen once. Samples came from axillary lymph nodes draining the breast cancer. The sequenced material came from axillary lymph node tissue. The receptors originated from a female donor with breast cancer. Some clones in this sample may be carry-over from other donors' samples.

This clonotype appeared many times. The chain's CDR3 is CASSLAWDSESSYNEQFF. For the CDR3, the DNA is TGTGCCAGCAGCTTGGCCTGGGACAGCGAAAGCTCCTACAATGAGCAGTTCTTC. The chain employs TRBV5-5 and TRBJ2-1, with 7 bases lining up with TRBD1. This CDR3 has 18 amino acids. The trim removed 0 bases at V and 0 bases at J, leaving 9 bases unmatched. Per germline, CDR1 SGHKS and CDR2 YYEKEE (reference sequence).

This clonotype was seen many times. The CDR3 is CAWTRGRSEQFF. The CDR3, as DNA: TGTGCCTGGACCCGGGGCAGGAGTGAGCAGTTCTTC. The chain links TRBV30 to TRBJ2-1; D possibly uses TRBD1 or TRBD2 (5 bases each). The CDR3 spans 12 residues. Trimming removed 4 bases at V and 9 bases at J, with 13 bases between. Germline values: CDR1 GTSNPN, CDR2 SVGIG (reference sequence).

A note on this clonotype: A clone one base away is much larger, so this may be a read error. It is likely a read error, because the conserved phenylalanine at the end of the CDR3 is missing. This chain joins TRBV5-1 and TRBJ2-5; D not certain. V was trimmed by 2 bases and J by 5 bases, leaving 7 bases between them. This CDR3 is built from 12 residues. The germline gives CDR1 SGHRS, CDR2 YFSETQ. CDR3 region: CASSLPSETQYS. In DNA, the CDR3 is TGCGCCAGCAGCTTACCCTCGGAGACCCAGTACTCC.

Note on this clonotype: Being one base from a much bigger clone, this may be a read error. This chain joins TRBV19 and TRBJ1-5, with D perhaps matching TRBD1 (6 bases). Germline V gene lookup returns CDR1 LNHDA and CDR2 SQIVND (reference sequence). Trimming removed 7 bases from V and 5 bases from J, with 15 bases in between. The CDR3 is 14 residues long. Here the CDR3 reads CASTLSGADQPQHF. Here the CDR3 DNA reads TGTGCCAGTACCCTGTCGGGGGCGGATCAGCCCCAGCATTTT.

This clonotype was detected ten times or more. This rearrangement joins TRBV5-1 to TRBJ2-7; 11 bases are a match to TRBD2. Trimming at V came to 0 bases and at J to 0 bases, leaving 2 bases not matched to a gene. The CDR3 is made up of 16 amino acids. CDR1 and CDR2 (germline): SGHRS, YFSETQ. The CDR3, as DNA: TGCGCCAGCAGCTTGGCTACTAGCGGGAGCTCCTACGAGCAGTACTTC. Its translation: CASSLATSGSSYEQYF.

Turning to this clonotype: Given a much more abundant clone one base away, this may be a read error. V is TRBV5-5 and J is TRBJ2-6; 10 bases agree with TRBD1. The CDR3 is 19 residues long. V was clipped by 5 bases and J by 0 bases; unmatched bases: 11. CDR1 and CDR2 (germline): SGHKS, YYEKEE (reference sequence). CDR3: CASRRSPGQGRSGANVLTF. The CDR3 nucleotides are TGTGCCAGCAGAAGATCTCCGGGACAGGGGCGCTCTGGGGCCAACGTCCTGACTTTC.

This clonotype showed up many times. The chain employs TRBV6-2 or TRBV6-3 and TRBJ1-6, with 7 positions matching TRBD1. The length of the CDR3 is 13 residues. With 6 bases clipped from V and 7 bases from J, the junction kept 3 bases outside the gene matches. Per germline, CDR1 MNHEY and CDR2 SVGEGT. This CDR3 is CASRWDRNSPLHF. CDR3 in DNA: TGTGCCAGCAGATGGGACAGAAATTCACCCCTCCACTTT.

There are many counts of this clonotype. The genes are TRBV20-1 and TRBJ2-1; D might be TRBD2 (5 bases). CDR1 is DFQATT, CDR2 SNEGSKA, per germline (reference sequence). The ends were cut back, 2 bases at V and 0 bases at J, with 8 bases in the middle. This CDR3 is 14 amino acids long. This chain's CDR3 is CSARRTPSYNEQFF. CDR3 coding DNA: TGCAGTGCTAGACGGACTCCCTCCTACAATGAGCAGTTCTTC.

Ten or more counts support this clonotype. The J gene is TRBJ1-2, the V gene TRBV18; 8 positions match TRBD1. This CDR3 is built from 13 residues. The V segment lost 3 bases and the J segment 4 bases; nucleotides outside the gene matches: 1. Germline V gene lookup returns CDR1 KGHSH and CDR2 LQKENI. CDR3 in DNA: TGTGCCAGCTCACCTGACAGGGGCTATGGCTACACCTTC. Amino acids: CASSPDRGYGYTF.

This clonotype has a count of ten or more. The J gene is TRBJ2-5, the V gene TRBV7-2; 8 bases match TRBD1. The CDR3 spans 15 residues. Trimming at V came to 3 bases and at J to 0 bases, leaving 3 bases not matched to a gene. Germline-derived CDR1 and CDR2 are SGHTA and FQGNSA. The CDR3 is CASSFPGGHQETQYF. DNA for the CDR3: TGTGCCAGCAGCTTCCCAGGGGGCCACCAAGAGACCCAGTACTTC.

This clonotype was observed many times. This rearrangement joins TRBV7-9 to TRBJ2-7; D might be TRBD1 (5 bases). V was clipped by 4 bases and J by 4 bases, with 17 bases between them. The CDR3 contains 15 residues. Germline V CDR1 and CDR2: SEHNR, FQNEAQ (reference sequence). CDR3 sequence (DNA): TGTGCCAGCAGCTCCTCAGGGTCAGGTTGGTACGAGCAGTACTTC. The encoded protein is CASSSSGSGWYEQYF.

This clonotype was counted once. A read error is possible here, since a much larger clone lies one base away. The genes are TRBV7-3 and TRBJ2-2, with unresolved D. The CDR3 is made up of 13 amino acids. Germline lookup yields CDR1 SGHTA and CDR2 FQGTGA. The CDR3 reads CASSLGNIGELFF. The CDR3 DNA is TGTGCCAGCAGCTTAGGCAACATCGGGGAGCTGTTTTTT.

This clonotype was detected many times. The chain has TRBV4-3 and TRBJ2-7; the D gene is possibly TRBD2 (6 bases). CDR3 size: 15 residues. With 0 bases removed from V and 4 bases from J, the gap between germline ends came to 13 bases. The germline V gene encodes CDR1 LGHNA and CDR2 YSLEER. For the CDR3, the DNA is TGCGCCAGCAGCCAAGATCGATTGGGAGGTTACGAGCAGTACTTC. Residues: CASSQDRLGGYEQYF.

In this sample, this clonotype turned up many times. The CDR3 sequence: CATSDLPPDSRRLCGNQPQHF. Written as DNA, the CDR3 is TGTGCCACCAGTGATCTACCCCCGGACAGCAGGAGACTTTGTGGCAATCAGCCCCAGCATTTT. This sequence joins TRBV24-1 and TRBJ1-5; a possible D gene is TRBD1 (6 bases). Germline V gene data show CDR1 as KGHDR and CDR2 as SFDVKD. This CDR3 comprises 21 residues. V lost 3 bases and J 2 bases, leaving 28 bases between the germline ends.

The V and J genes are TRBV7-9 and TRBJ2-7, with 13 bases that match TRBD2. CDR3 length equals 16 residues. The V gene's germline CDR1 is SEHNR and CDR2 FQNEAQ (reference sequence). After removal of 1 base from V and 5 bases from J, the junction contained 5 bases not matched to a gene. This chain's CDR3 is CASSLGTSGRGDEQYF. CDR3 DNA sequence: TGTGCCAGCAGCTTAGGGACTAGCGGGAGAGGGGACGAGCAGTACTTC.

Regarding this clonotype: A much larger clone differs from this one at a single base, so this may be a read error. The CDR3 loop is CASSSDSGRLNEKLFF. CDR3 DNA sequence: TGTGCCAGCAGCTCAGATTCCGGCAGGTTGAATGAAAAACTGTTTTTT. The V call is TRBV11-2, the J call TRBJ1-4, with D unresolved. V was trimmed by 4 bases and J by 5 bases, leaving 17 bases between them. This CDR3 has 16 residues. The germline V gene encodes CDR1 SGHAT and CDR2 FQNNGV. Using reference TRBV11-2 and TRBJ1-4 for the parts outside the CDR3, the full variable domain is EAGVAQSPRYKIIEKRQSVAFWCNPISGHATLYWYQQILGQGPKLLIQFQNNGVVDDSQLPKDRFSAERLKGVDSTLKIQPAKLEDSAVYLCASSSDSGRLNEKLFFGSGTQLSVL.

This clonotype was seen many times. The V call is TRBV19, the J call TRBJ2-2; 13 bases are shared with TRBD2. The V gene end was trimmed by 6 bases and the J gene end by 4 bases; junction bases not matched to a gene: 5. CDR1 is LNHDA and CDR2 is SQIVND in the germline V gene (reference sequence). The CDR3 runs to 16 residues. CDR3 sequence (DNA): TGTGCCAGTAGGTTACTAGCGGGAGGGAGCACCGGGGAGCTGTTTTTT. It translates to CASRLLAGGSTGELFF. The complete variable domain, with remaining parts taken from reference TRBV19 and TRBJ2-2, reads DGGITQSPKYLFRKEGQNVTLSCEQNLNHDAMYWYRQDPGQGLRLIYYSQIVNDFQKGDIAEGYSVSREKKESFPLTVTSAQKNPTAFYLCASRLLAGGSTGELFFGEGSRLTVL.

This clonotype has a count of ten or more. DNA for the CDR3: TGTGCCAGCACTTTGGGACAGGGGGATTCAAATTCACCCCTCCACTTT. Encoded protein: CASTLGQGDSNSPLHF. The genes are TRBV12-3 or TRBV12-4 and TRBJ1-6; 11 positions match TRBD1. The CDR3 totals 16 residues. V trimming: 7 bases; J trimming: 7 bases; junction bases outside the gene matches: 9.

This clonotype has at least ten counts. In nucleotides, the CDR3 is TGTGCCACCAGCAAGGGAACGACCTACGAGCAGTACTTC. Protein sequence: CATSKGTTYEQYF. The chain uses TRBV15 and TRBJ2-7, with D unclear. CDR3 length: 13 amino acids. Germline V gives CDR1 LNHNV, CDR2 YYDKDF (reference sequence). V was pared by 4 bases and J by 2 bases, with 9 bases between. Supplemented by reference TRBV15 and TRBJ2-7, the full variable domain reads DAMVIQNPRYQVTQFGKPVTLSCSQTLNHNVMYWYQQKSSQAPKLLFHYYDKDFNNEADTPDNFQSRRPNTSFCFLDIRSPGLGDTAMYLCATSKGTTYEQYFGPGTRLTVT.

Turning to this clonotype: This could be a read error, since a much larger clone is one nucleotide away. V usage is TRBV19 and J usage is TRBJ2-2; 12 bases map to TRBD2. The CDR3 spans 16 residues. Germline V CDR1 and CDR2: LNHDA, SQIVND (reference sequence). V shed 5 bases and J 5 bases; nucleotides not matched to a gene: 6. Here the CDR3 DNA reads TGTGCCAGTAGTGCCGGACTAGCGGGAAGAACCGGGGAGCTGTTTTTT. It specifies CASSAGLAGRTGELFF.

With regard to this clonotype: A much larger clone differs from this one at a single base, so this may be a read error. The chain is built from TRBV11-3 and TRBJ2-5; the D is unclear. Germline loops: CDR1 SGHNT, CDR2 YENEEA. Between the trimmed V and J ends, which lost 5 bases and 11 bases, there was a span of 15 bases. The CDR3 is 12 amino acids. This CDR3 reads CASSLQGFEQYF. For the CDR3, the DNA is TGTGCCAGCAGCCTTCAAGGGTTTGAGCAGTACTTC.

The rearrangement uses TRBV27 and TRBJ2-3; D unclear. The CDR3 totals 14 residues. Germline assignment: CDR1 MNHEY and CDR2 SMNVEV (reference sequence). V was trimmed by 4 bases and J by 3 bases, leaving 11 bases between them. This CDR3 reads CASSSRLLTDTQYF. The CDR3 DNA reads TGTGCCAGCAGTTCCAGACTTTTAACAGATACGCAGTATTTT.

This clonotype was found many times. The chain carries TRBV11-2 and TRBJ1-2, with 8 bases aligning to TRBD1. Germline V lookup: CDR1 SGHAT, CDR2 FQNNGV. This CDR3 spans 13 amino acids. Germline trimming cut 5 bases from V and 7 bases from J; bases unmatched to any gene: 6. In DNA form, the CDR3 reads TGTGCCAGCAGCATTCAGGGGGCGGTTGGCTACACCTTC. It yields the protein CASSIQGAVGYTF.